The rows below give T cell receptor beta chains drawn from one sample of a study of T cell responses to AZD1222 COVID-19 vaccine. Generated by immunoSEQ multiplex PCR, the TCRdb table keeps only in-frame clones and is missing some. The top ten hold approximately 3% of the sample, which has approximately 150,000 clones, 90% seen once. This specimen consisted of peripheral blood, obtained on day 0 of AZD1222 vaccination. The receptor source for this set is an adult in good health. Both conserved end residues are part of each CDR3. A D gene is named only where the DNA matches it firmly. Rows may omit the clone size; those that give it use once, few, many or a size class.

D gene: NA; clone size: few; CDR3 length: 11; V gene: TRBV6-5; J gene: TRBJ2-5; CDR3 DNA: TGTGCCAGCAGTTCTTTCTCGACTTGGTACTTC; CDR3 protein: CASSSFSTWYF
D gene: TRBD2; clone size: NA; CDR3 length: 15; V gene: TRBV6-5; J gene: TRBJ2-5; CDR3 DNA: TGTGCCAGCAGTTCCCCTAGCGGGTCCGGGAAGACCCAGTACTTC; CDR3 protein: CASSSPSGSGKTQYF
D gene: NA; clone size: NA; CDR3 length: 15; V gene: TRBV7-2; J gene: TRBJ2-2; CDR3 DNA: TGTGCCAGCAGCTATAGGGCGTCTGGGAACGGGGAGCTGTTTTTT; CDR3 protein: CASSYRASGNGELFF
D gene: NA; clone size: NA; CDR3 length: 13; V gene: TRBV12-3/TRBV12-4; J gene: TRBJ1-3; CDR3 DNA: TGTGCCAGCAGCCAGGGGAGCGGAAACACCATATATTTT; CDR3 protein: CASSQGSGNTIYF
D gene: NA; clone size: NA; CDR3 length: 14; V gene: TRBV5-1; J gene: TRBJ2-3; CDR3 DNA: TGCGCCAGCAGCCCCAGCCGTGAGACAGATACGCAGTATTTT; CDR3 protein: CASSPSRETDTQYF
D gene: NA; clone size: NA; CDR3 length: 10; V gene: TRBV6-1; J gene: TRBJ2-3; CDR3 DNA: TGTGCCAGCAGTGAGGATACGCAGTATTTT; CDR3 protein: CASSEDTQYF
D gene: NA; clone size: NA; CDR3 length: 20; V gene: TRBV4-3; J gene: TRBJ1-6; CDR3 DNA: TGCGCCAGCAGCCAAGCTCGCCAGGACGCCTTTAGCTCCTATAATTCACCCCTCCACTTT; CDR3 protein: CASSQARQDAFSSYNSPLHF
D gene: TRBD1; clone size: NA; CDR3 length: 17; V gene: TRBV7-2; J gene: TRBJ2-3; CDR3 DNA: TGTGCCAGCTTTAGGGGAGGACAGGGTATGAGTACAGATACGCAGTATTTT; CDR3 protein: CASFRGGQGMSTDTQYF
D gene: TRBD1; clone size: NA; CDR3 length: 15; V gene: TRBV7-9; J gene: TRBJ1-2; CDR3 DNA: TGTGCCAGCAGCACGCCGGGACAGGAGAACTATGGCTACACCTTC; CDR3 protein: CASSTPGQENYGYTF
D gene: NA; clone size: few; CDR3 length: 16; V gene: TRBV7-6; J gene: TRBJ1-3; CDR3 DNA: TGTGCCAGCAGCTCCGGTGCGGGAGGTGGTGGAAACACCATATATTTT; CDR3 protein: CASSSGAGGGGNTIYF
D gene: NA; clone size: NA; CDR3 length: 12; V gene: TRBV5-8; J gene: TRBJ1-1; CDR3 DNA: TGTGCCAGCAGTCTAGGTCTCGGTGAAGCTTTCTTT; CDR3 protein: CASSLGLGEAFF
D gene: NA; clone size: NA; CDR3 length: 16; V gene: TRBV24-1; J gene: TRBJ1-2; CDR3 DNA: TGTGCCACCAGTGAGTGGCAGGGTGTGCCTAACTATGGCTACACCTTC; CDR3 protein: CATSEWQGVPNYGYTF
D gene: TRBD1; clone size: NA; CDR3 length: 21; V gene: TRBV6-2/TRBV6-3; J gene: TRBJ2-2; CDR3 DNA: TGTGCCAGCAGCCACGGGGAGAGGGAGACAGGGCCGGCCGAGGTCACCGGGGAGCTGTTTTTT; CDR3 protein: CASSHGERETGPAEVTGELFF
D gene: TRBD1; clone size: NA; CDR3 length: 13; V gene: TRBV27; J gene: TRBJ1-2; CDR3 DNA: TGTGCCAGCGGGTGGACAGGGGTTAATGGCTACACCTTC; CDR3 protein: CASGWTGVNGYTF
D gene: NA; clone size: NA; CDR3 length: 14; V gene: TRBV3-1/TRBV3-2; J gene: TRBJ1-5; CDR3 DNA: TGTGCCAGCAGCCAGGCGTGGGGGGATCAGCCCCAGCATTTT; CDR3 protein: CASSQAWGDQPQHF